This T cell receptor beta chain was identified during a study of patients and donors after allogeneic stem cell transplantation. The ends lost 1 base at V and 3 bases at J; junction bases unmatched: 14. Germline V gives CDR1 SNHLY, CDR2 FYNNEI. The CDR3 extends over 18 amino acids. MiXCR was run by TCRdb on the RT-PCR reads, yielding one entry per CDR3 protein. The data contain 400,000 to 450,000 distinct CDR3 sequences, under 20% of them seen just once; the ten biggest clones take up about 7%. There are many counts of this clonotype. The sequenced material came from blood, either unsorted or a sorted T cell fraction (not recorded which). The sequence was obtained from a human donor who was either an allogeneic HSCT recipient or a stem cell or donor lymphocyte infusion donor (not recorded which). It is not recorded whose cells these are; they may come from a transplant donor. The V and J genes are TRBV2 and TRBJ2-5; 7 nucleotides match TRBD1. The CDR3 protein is CASSEGDSKKRKKETQYF. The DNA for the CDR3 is TGTGCCAGCAGTGAAGGGGACAGCAAAAAAAGAAAAAAAGAGACCCAGTACTTC.